This T cell receptor (beta chain) was documented in a study of T cell changes during pregnancy in multiple sclerosis. The CDR3 consists of 10 residues. Germline loops: CDR1 MNHNS, CDR2 SASEGT. Between the trimmed V and J ends, which lost 5 bases and 3 bases, there was a span of 2 bases. Profiling relied on immunoSEQ multiplex PCR, and the TCRdb table lists in-frame clones only, not all of them. The sample yields approximately 88,000 clones, about 93% seen once. The sample here was peripheral blood, taken in the third trimester of pregnancy. J is TRBJ2-7 and V is TRBV6-1; D is unclear. The source is a female donor with multiple sclerosis, enrolled in a pregnancy study. The CDR3 sequence is CASSRYEQYF. Here the CDR3 DNA reads TGTGCCAGCAGTCGCTACGAGCAGTACTTC.